One sample yielded the 18 T cell receptor beta chains listed below, sequenced in a study of T cell changes during pregnancy in multiple sclerosis. The protocol was immunoSEQ multiplex PCR, while the TCRdb copy is restricted to in-frame clones and leaves out a portion. The data hold just over 50,000 clones, with 92% observed a single time. Sequenced material: CD4+ T cells from peripheral blood mononuclear cells, taken after pregnancy. These receptors were taken from a female donor with multiple sclerosis, enrolled in a pregnancy study.

The chain carries TRBV7-9 and TRBJ2-3, with D possibly matching TRBD1 (6 bases). Trimming took 8 bases from V and 3 from J, leaving 15 bases between them. The germline gives CDR1 SEHNR, CDR2 FQNEAQ (reference sequence). There are 14 residues in the CDR3. The CDR3 protein is CASVLGAGTDTQYF. DNA of the CDR3: TGTGCCAGCGTTTTGGGGGCTGGGACAGATACGCAGTATTTT.

The V and J genes are TRBV2 and TRBJ2-5, with 7 bases matching TRBD1. This CDR3 has 14 residues. V shed 9 bases and J 1 base; nucleotides not matched to a gene: 8. CDR1 SNHLY and CDR2 FYNNEI come from the germline V gene. Here the CDR3 reads CASFAGGSQETQYF. CDR3 in DNA: TGTGCCAGTTTTGCAGGGGGTTCCCAAGAGACCCAGTACTTC. Based on the CDR3 plus reference TRBV2 and TRBJ2-5, the full variable domain is EPEVTQTPSHQVTQMGQEVILRCVPISNHLYFYWYRQILGQKVEFLVSFYNNEISEKSEIFDDQFSVERPDGSNFTLKIRSTKLEDSAMYFCASFAGGSQETQYFGPGTRLLVL.

The chain joins TRBV30 to TRBJ2-1; 7 nucleotides match TRBD2. CDR1 and CDR2 from the germline V gene are GTSNPN and SVGIG (reference sequence). V lost 0 bases, J lost 4 bases, and 18 bases stayed unmatched. The CDR3 is 19 residues long. The DNA of the CDR3 is TGTGCCTGGAGTGTAAAAGGGCTAGCGGTGACCGGGGAGTACAATGAGCAGTTCTTC. This translates into CAWSVKGLAVTGEYNEQFF.

J is TRBJ1-4 and V is TRBV19, with D unclear. The V and J ends lost 3 bases and 5 bases respectively, with 13 bases between them. This CDR3 has 15 residues. Germline-derived CDR1 and CDR2 are LNHDA and SQIVND (reference sequence). Here the CDR3 DNA reads TGTGCCAGTAGTATGAGGACCAGGAGGAATGAAAAACTGTTTTTT. This translates into CASSMRTRRNEKLFF.

The chain carries TRBV15 and TRBJ2-7, with 9 bases that match TRBD1. CDR3 length: 16 amino acids. The V and J ends lost 3 bases and 1 base, in that order; junction bases with no gene match: 7. The germline CDR1 and CDR2 sequences are LNHNV and YYDKDF (reference sequence). CDR3 in DNA: TGTGCCACCAGCAGTCCTAACGGGACAGGGTCCTACGAGCAGTACTTC. It encodes CATSSPNGTGSYEQYF.

The genes are TRBV7-9 and TRBJ1-1; 7 positions agree with TRBD1. This CDR3 contains 14 residues. The ends lost 5 bases at V and 5 bases at J; junction bases unmatched: 8. Germline values: CDR1 SEHNR, CDR2 FQNEAQ (reference sequence). CDR3 amino acids: CASSPWDRETEAFF. The DNA for the CDR3 is TGTGCCAGCAGCCCCTGGGACAGAGAGACTGAAGCTTTCTTT.

The chain combines TRBV29-1 with TRBJ2-7, with 7 bases lining up with TRBD2. The CDR3 runs to 13 residues. Per the germline V gene, CDR1 is SQVTM and CDR2 is ANQGSEA. V dropped 1 base and J dropped 4; count of bases not matched to a gene: 4. CDR3 sequence (DNA): TGCAGCGTTGAAGCTAGCGGAACTTACGAGCAGTACTTC. Translated: CSVEASGTYEQYF.

This clone was counted only a few times. V is TRBV14 and J is TRBJ2-7; weak D call: TRBD2 (5 bases). The V end was cut by 4 bases, the J end by 2 bases, with 12 bases between. There are 14 residues in the CDR3. CDR1 and CDR2 (germline): SGHDN, FVKESK. Here the CDR3 DNA reads TGTGCCAGCAGCCCTAATCGGGGAACCTACGAGCAGTACTTC. Its protein product is CASSPNRGTYEQYF.

This chain connects TRBV5-4 to TRBJ2-7, with 11 bases identical to TRBD2. Germline CDR1 and CDR2: SGHNT and YYREEE (reference sequence). The CDR3 runs 16 residues. The junction had 11 bases not matched to a gene; V was cut back by 4 bases and J by 5 bases. The CDR3 is CASSAPLAGGFHEQYF. The CDR3 coding sequence is TGTGCCAGCAGCGCCCCTCTAGCGGGAGGATTCCACGAGCAGTACTTC.

This sequence joins TRBV2 and TRBJ1-1, with D perhaps TRBD1 (6 bases). The CDR3 length is 13 residues. V lost 5 bases and J 0 bases, leaving 7 bases between the germline ends. CDR1 and CDR2 (germline): SNHLY, FYNNEI. The CDR3 sequence is CASSRDMNTEAFF. CDR3 bases: TGTGCCAGCAGTCGGGACATGAACACTGAAGCTTTCTTT.

This sequence joins TRBV19 and TRBJ2-1; 7 bases are a match to TRBD2. The CDR3 length is 14 residues. Trimming at V came to 6 bases and at J to 7 bases, leaving 9 bases not matched to a gene. Germline V gene sequence: CDR1 LNHDA, CDR2 SQIVND (reference sequence). The CDR3 region is CASSRSAGWNEQFF. In DNA, the CDR3 is TGTGCCAGTAGCAGATCAGCGGGGTGGAATGAGCAGTTCTTC. Supplemented by reference TRBV19 and TRBJ2-1, the full variable domain reads DGGITQSPKYLFRKEGQNVTLSCEQNLNHDAMYWYRQDPGQGLRLIYYSQIVNDFQKGDIAEGYSVSREKKESFPLTVTSAQKNPTAFYLCASSRSAGWNEQFFGPGTRLTVL.

This clone was counted a few times. The chain is built from TRBV7-9 and TRBJ2-3; maybe TRBD2 (6 bases). The CDR3 is 16 residues long. Trimming removed 4 bases from V and 6 bases from J, with 20 bases in between. Germline assignment: CDR1 SEHNR and CDR2 FQNEAQ (reference sequence). In DNA form, the CDR3 reads TGTGCCAGCAGCTCCTCGCAAGGCGGGAAGAGGGATACGCAGTATTTT. Amino acids: CASSSSQGGKRDTQYF.

The genes are TRBV7-9 and TRBJ2-1; 8 positions match TRBD1. This CDR3 contains 17 residues. With 0 bases clipped from V and 3 bases from J, the junction kept 7 bases outside the gene matches. The germline gives CDR1 SEHNR, CDR2 FQNEAQ (reference sequence). In DNA form, the CDR3 reads TGTGCCAGCAGCTTAGCGCCCCAGGGGGCCGTCTACAATGAGCAGTTCTTC. As protein: CASSLAPQGAVYNEQFF.

V is TRBV11-3 and J is TRBJ1-1; no firm D call. The CDR3 consists of 13 residues. V lost 2 bases and J 1 base, leaving 5 bases between the germline ends. Germline-derived CDR1 and CDR2 are SGHNT and YENEEA. The CDR3: CASSLIGNTEAFF. The CDR3 DNA follows: TGTGCCAGCAGCTTAATCGGGAACACTGAAGCTTTCTTT. The full variable domain, its missing parts supplied by reference TRBV11-3 and TRBJ1-1, is EAGVVQSPRYKIIEKKQPVAFWCNPISGHNTLYWYLQNLGQGPELLIRYENEEAVDDSQLPKDRFSAERLKGVDSTLKIQPAELGDSAVYLCASSLIGNTEAFFGQGTRLTVV.

The chain is built from TRBV7-2 and TRBJ1-5; 7 positions match TRBD1. The CDR3 has 14 residues. Germline V CDR1 and CDR2: SGHTA, FQGNSA. Trimming at V came to 4 bases and at J to 3 bases, leaving 3 bases not matched to a gene. CDR3 in amino acids: CASSSGQFNQPQHF. CDR3 DNA: TGTGCCAGCAGCTCGGGACAGTTCAATCAGCCCCAGCATTTT.

This clone appeared once. This sequence joins TRBV5-1 and TRBJ2-7; TRBD2 aligns across 8 bases. With V trimmed by 5 bases and J by 3 bases, 19 bases remained unmatched. The germline gives CDR1 SGHRS, CDR2 YFSETQ. The CDR3 extends over 18 amino acids. The CDR3: CASSLSNRTSQDVYEQYF. CDR3 nucleotides: TGCGCCAGCAGTCTCTCAAACCGGACTAGCCAGGATGTCTACGAGCAGTACTTC.

This clone was seen once. The J gene is TRBJ1-5, the V gene TRBV19; D is uncertain. The CDR3 is 14 residues long. Germline V gene data show CDR1 as LNHDA and CDR2 as SQIVND (reference sequence). V was shortened by 1 base and J by 6 bases, with 10 bases between the two germline ends. CDR3 loop: CASSIVSPGQPQHF. CDR3 nucleotides: TGTGCCAGTAGTATAGTATCCCCAGGTCAGCCCCAGCATTTT.

This sequence joins TRBV5-1 and TRBJ2-1; 11 nucleotides line up with TRBD2. Germline CDR1 is SGHRS and CDR2 is YFSETQ. The J segment lost 10 bases and the V segment lost 3 bases, leaving 15 bases of the junction unmatched. The CDR3 loop spans 17 amino acids. The CDR3 protein is CASSSPLLTSGRSEQFF. CDR3 in DNA: TGCGCCAGCAGCTCCCCTTTATTAACTAGCGGGAGATCCGAGCAGTTCTTC.